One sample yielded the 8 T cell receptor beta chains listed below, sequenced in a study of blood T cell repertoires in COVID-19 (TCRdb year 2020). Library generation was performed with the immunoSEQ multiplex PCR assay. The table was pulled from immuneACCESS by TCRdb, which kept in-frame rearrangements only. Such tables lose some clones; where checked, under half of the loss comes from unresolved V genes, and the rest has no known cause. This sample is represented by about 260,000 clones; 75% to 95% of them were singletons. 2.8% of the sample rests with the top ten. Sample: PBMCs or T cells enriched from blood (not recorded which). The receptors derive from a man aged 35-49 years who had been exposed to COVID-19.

Here the CDR3 DNA reads TGTGCCAGCAGCCAAGATCTAGGCACTCCCGGGGGCTACACCTTC. This codes for CASSQDLGTPGGYTF. The rearrangement uses TRBV3-1 (or the pseudogene TRBV3-2) and TRBJ1-2, with D unresolved. Germline values: CDR1 LGHDT, CDR2 YNNKEL (reference sequence). V lost 0 bases, J lost 8 bases, and 16 bases lay in between. The length of the CDR3 is 15 residues.

Here the CDR3 DNA reads TGCAGTGCTAGTAATCTAGCGGGAGTTGAGGAGCAGTTCTTC. Its protein product is CSASNLAGVEEQFF. This chain links TRBV20-1 with TRBJ2-1; 10 bases fit TRBD2. CDR1 DFQATT and CDR2 SNEGSKA come from the germline V gene (reference sequence). The V gene end was trimmed by 3 bases and the J gene end by 10 bases; junction bases not matched to a gene: 9. The CDR3 runs 14 residues.

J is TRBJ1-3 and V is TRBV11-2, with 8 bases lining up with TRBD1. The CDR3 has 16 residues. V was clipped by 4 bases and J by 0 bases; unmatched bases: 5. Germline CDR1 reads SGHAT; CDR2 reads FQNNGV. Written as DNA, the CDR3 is TGTGCCAGCAGCTCGGGACAGGTCCTCTCTGGAAACACCATATATTTT. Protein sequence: CASSSGQVLSGNTIYF.

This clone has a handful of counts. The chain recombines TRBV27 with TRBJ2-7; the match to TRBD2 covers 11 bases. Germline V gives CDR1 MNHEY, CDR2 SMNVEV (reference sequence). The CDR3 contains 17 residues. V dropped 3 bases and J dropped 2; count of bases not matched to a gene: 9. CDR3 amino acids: CASSLGLADDIAYEQYF. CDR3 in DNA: TGTGCCAGCAGTTTGGGACTAGCGGACGACATAGCCTACGAGCAGTACTTC.

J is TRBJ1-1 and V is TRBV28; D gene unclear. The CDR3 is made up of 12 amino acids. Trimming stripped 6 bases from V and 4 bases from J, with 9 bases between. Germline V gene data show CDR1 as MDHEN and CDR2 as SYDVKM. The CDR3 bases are TGTGCCAGCAGCCAAGCGTTCACTGAAGCTTTCTTT. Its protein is CASSQAFTEAFF. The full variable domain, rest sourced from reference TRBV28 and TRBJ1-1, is DVKVTQSSRYLVKRTGEKVFLECVQDMDHENMFWYRQDPGLGLRLIYFSYDVKMKEKGDIPEGYSVSREKKERFSLILESASTNQTSMYLCASSQAFTEAFFGQGTRLTVV.

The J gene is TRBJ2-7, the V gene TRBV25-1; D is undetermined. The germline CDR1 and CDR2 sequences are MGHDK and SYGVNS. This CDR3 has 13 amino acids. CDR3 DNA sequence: TGTGGCACCTCAAGCATTAGCTCCTACGAGCAGTACTTC. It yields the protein CGTSSISSYEQYF.

This CDR3 reads CASRWDRQAAHNEQFF. For the CDR3, the DNA is TGTGCCAGCAGATGGGACCGACAGGCGGCACACAATGAGCAGTTCTTC. The rearrangement joins TRBV27 to TRBJ2-1; TRBD1 might be the D (6 bases). In germline, CDR1 is MNHEY, CDR2 SMNVEV (reference sequence). The CDR3 runs to 16 residues. Trimming took off 6 bases at V and 5 bases at J, with 20 bases between the two ends.

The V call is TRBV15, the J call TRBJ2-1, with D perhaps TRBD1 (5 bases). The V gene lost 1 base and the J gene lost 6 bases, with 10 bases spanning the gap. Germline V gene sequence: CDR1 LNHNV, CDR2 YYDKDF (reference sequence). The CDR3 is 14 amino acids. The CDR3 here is CATSRVGAINEQFF. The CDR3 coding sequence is TGTGCCACCAGCAGAGTAGGGGCCATCAATGAGCAGTTCTTC.